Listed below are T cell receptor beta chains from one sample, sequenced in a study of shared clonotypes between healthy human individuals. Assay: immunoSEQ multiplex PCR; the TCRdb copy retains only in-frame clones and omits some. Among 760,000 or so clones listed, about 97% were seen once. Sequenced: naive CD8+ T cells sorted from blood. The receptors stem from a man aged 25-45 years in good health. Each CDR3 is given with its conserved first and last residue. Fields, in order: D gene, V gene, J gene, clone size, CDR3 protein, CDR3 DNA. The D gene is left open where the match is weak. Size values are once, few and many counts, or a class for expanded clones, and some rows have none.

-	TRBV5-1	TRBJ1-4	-	CASSFLGPFDEKLFF	TGCGCCAGCAGCTTTTTGGGGCCGTTTGATGAAAAACTGTTTTTT
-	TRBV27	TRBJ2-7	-	CASRKWWEQYF	TGTGCCAGCAGAAAATGGTGGGAGCAGTACTTC
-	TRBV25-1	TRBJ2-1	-	CASSSRGALYNEQFF	TGTGCCAGCAGCTCCAGGGGAGCACTTTACAATGAGCAGTTCTTC
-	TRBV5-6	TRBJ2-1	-	CASSLSGSGLYNEQFF	TGTGCCAGCAGCTTGTCAGGGAGTGGGCTTTACAATGAGCAGTTCTTC
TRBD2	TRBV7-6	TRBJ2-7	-	CASSSPSGRLEQYF	TGTGCCAGCAGCTCCCCAAGCGGGAGGCTCGAGCAGTACTTC
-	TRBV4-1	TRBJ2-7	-	CASSQVLSYEQYF	TGCGCCAGCAGCCAAGTCCTCTCCTACGAGCAGTACTTC
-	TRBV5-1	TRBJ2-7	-	CASSPKQSSYEQYF	TGCGCCAGCAGCCCGAAACAGAGCTCCTACGAGCAGTACTTC
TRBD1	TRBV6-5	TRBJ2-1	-	CASSYGTGGHNEQFF	TGTGCCAGCAGTTACGGGACAGGGGGACACAATGAGCAGTTCTTC
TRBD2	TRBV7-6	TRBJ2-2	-	CASSTRIAGGGPGELFF	TGTGCCAGCAGCACTCGTATAGCGGGAGGTGGTCCCGGGGAGCTGTTTTTT
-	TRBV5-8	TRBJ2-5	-	CASSAGPQYRETQYF	TGTGCCAGCAGCGCGGGACCCCAGTACCGGGAGACCCAGTACTTC
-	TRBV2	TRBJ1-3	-	CASPPWATGNTIYF	TGTGCCAGCCCTCCCTGGGCTACTGGAAACACCATATATTTT
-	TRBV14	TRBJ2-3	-	CASSPFEMGSSTDTQYF	TGTGCCAGCAGCCCGTTCGAAATGGGCTCTAGCACAGATACGCAGTATTTT
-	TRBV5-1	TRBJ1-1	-	CASSPWGQREAFF	TGCGCCAGCAGCCCCTGGGGGCAGCGTGAAGCTTTCTTT
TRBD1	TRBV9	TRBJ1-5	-	CASSVTGGSNQPQHF	TGTGCCAGCAGCGTGACAGGGGGTAGCAATCAGCCCCAGCATTTT
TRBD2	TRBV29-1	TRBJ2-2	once	CSVAWTSPGELFF	TGCAGCGTTGCATGGACTAGCCCCGGGGAGCTGTTTTTT
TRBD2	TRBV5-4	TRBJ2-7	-	CASSRGEFEAGAYEQYF	TGTGCCAGCAGCAGGGGGGAATTTGAAGCGGGAGCCTACGAGCAGTACTTC
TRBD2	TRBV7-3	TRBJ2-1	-	CASSPGTRTYNEQFF	TGTGCCAGCAGCCCGGGGACTAGGACCTACAATGAGCAGTTCTTC
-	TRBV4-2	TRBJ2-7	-	CASSQEWQGLNEQYF	TGTGCCAGCAGCCAAGAGTGGCAGGGTTTAAACGAGCAGTACTTC
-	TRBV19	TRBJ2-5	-	CASSLGRGSQETQYF	TGTGCCAGTAGCCTCGGACGGGGGAGTCAAGAGACCCAGTACTTC
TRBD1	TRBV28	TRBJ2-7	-	CASSILQGAGYEQYF	TGTGCCAGCAGTATCCTACAGGGGGCAGGGTACGAGCAGTACTTC
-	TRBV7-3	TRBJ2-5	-	CASSLTGDQETQYF	TGTGCCAGCAGCTTAACAGGGGACCAAGAGACCCAGTACTTC
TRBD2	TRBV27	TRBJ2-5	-	CASSPILGLAEETQYF	TGTGCCAGCAGTCCCATCTTGGGACTAGCGGAAGAGACCCAGTACTTC
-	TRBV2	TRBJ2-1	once	CASSIFYNEQFF	TGTGCCAGCAGTATTTTTTACAATGAGCAGTTCTTC
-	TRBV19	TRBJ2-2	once	CASSTGLMSTGELFF	TGTGCCAGTAGTACCGGCTTGATGAGCACCGGGGAGCTGTTTTTT
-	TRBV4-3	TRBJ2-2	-	CASSPFSNTGELFF	TGCGCCAGCAGCCCCTTCTCGAACACCGGGGAGCTGTTTTTT
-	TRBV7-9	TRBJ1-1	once	CASKPLGGTRNTEAFF	TGTGCCAGCAAGCCCCTTGGGGGGACCCGGAACACTGAAGCTTTCTTT
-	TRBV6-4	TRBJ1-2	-	CASSEHSEYRQLYYGYTF	TGTGCCAGCAGCGAACACTCTGAGTACAGACAATTGTACTATGGCTACACCTTC
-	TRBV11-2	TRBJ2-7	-	CASSHRGSSSSYEQYF	TGTGCCAGCAGCCATCGGGGTAGCTCCAGCTCCTACGAGCAGTACTTC
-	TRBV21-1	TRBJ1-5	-	CASSKAQGQGSNQPQHF	TGTGCCAGCAGCAAAGCCCAGGGACAGGGGAGCAATCAGCCCCAGCATTTT
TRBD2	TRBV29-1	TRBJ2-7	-	CSVTLSGRFEQYF	TGCAGCGTTACCCTTAGCGGGAGATTCGAGCAGTACTTC
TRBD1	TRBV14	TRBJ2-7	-	CASSLTGGREQYF	TGTGCCAGCAGCCTAACAGGGGGCCGGGAGCAGTACTTC
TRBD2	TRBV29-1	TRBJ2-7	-	CSVLLRGLAYEQYF	TGCAGCGTTCTACTACGGGGACTAGCCTACGAGCAGTACTTC
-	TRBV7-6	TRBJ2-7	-	CASSAGTFPGTYEQYF	TGTGCCAGCAGCGCAGGGACTTTCCCGGGAACCTACGAGCAGTACTTC
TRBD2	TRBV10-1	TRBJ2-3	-	CASSDSREGIRDTQYF	TGCGCCAGCAGTGATAGCCGGGAGGGAATTAGGGATACGCAGTATTTT
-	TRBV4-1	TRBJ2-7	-	CASSQAGPGYEQYF	TGCGCCAGCAGCCAGGCGGGCCCGGGCTACGAGCAGTACTTC
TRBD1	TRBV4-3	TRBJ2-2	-	CASSQELRQGASTGELFF	TGCGCCAGCAGCCAAGAACTTCGGCAGGGGGCGTCTACCGGGGAGCTGTTTTTT
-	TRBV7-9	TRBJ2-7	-	CASSLDSNSYEQYF	TGTGCCAGCAGCTTAGATAGTAATTCCTACGAGCAGTACTTC
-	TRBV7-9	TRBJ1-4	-	CASREVGSEKLFF	TGTGCCAGCAGGGAGGTTGGGAGTGAAAAACTGTTTTTT
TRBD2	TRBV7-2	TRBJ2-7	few	CASSRRTSGNVMYEQYF	TGTGCCAGCAGCCGGAGGACTAGCGGGAACGTTATGTACGAGCAGTACTTC
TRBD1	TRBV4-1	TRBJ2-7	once	CASSQTGDRGYEQYF	TGCGCCAGCAGCCAGACCGGCGACAGGGGGTACGAGCAGTACTTC
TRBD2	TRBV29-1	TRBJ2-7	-	CSVERVSGSGLAGREQYF	TGCAGCGTTGAAAGGGTCTCGGGGAGCGGACTAGCGGGACGCGAGCAGTACTTC
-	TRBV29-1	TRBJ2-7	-	CSVEDTKPGHTWAYEQYF	TGCAGCGTTGAAGATACGAAACCGGGACACACTTGGGCCTACGAGCAGTACTTC
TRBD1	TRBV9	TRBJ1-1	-	CASSPRTGGTEAFF	TGTGCCAGCAGCCCAAGGACAGGTGGCACTGAAGCTTTCTTT